This T cell receptor beta chain was captured by sequencing in a study of siplizumab effects on memory and regulatory T cells. This clone was seen only once. Profiled with immunoSEQ multiplex PCR; TCRdb holds only in-frame clones, not every one. The sample shows roughly 69,000 clones, less than 85% of them seen only once. Specimen: memory CD4+ T cells sorted from blood. The TCR sequence derives from a human donor in good health.

The chain's CDR3 is CASSLTDAGANVLTF. The CDR3 nucleotides are TGTGCCAGCAGCTTAACCGACGCCGGGGCCAACGTCCTGACTTTC. This chain uses TRBV7-8 with TRBJ2-6; no clear D. The length of the CDR3 is 15 residues. V lost 2 bases to trimming and J lost 4 bases, with 9 bases between them. The germline V gene encodes CDR1 SGHVS and CDR2 FQNEAQ.